This TCR beta chain was recovered during a study of response to subunit inactivated influenza vaccine. This clonotype was picked up a small number of times. Its antigen is still unknown. TCRdb passed the RT-PCR reads through MiXCR, listing each CDR3 protein once. The sample has roughly 700,000 distinct CDR3 sequences, approximately 13% seen once. Study-wide results and limits: The authors offered the suggestion that each seasonal influenza vaccination recruits few new T cells.

The CDR3 totals 16 residues. Germline-derived CDR1 and CDR2 are ENHRY and SYGVKD. The ends were cut back, 0 bases at V and 0 bases at J, with 9 bases in the middle. The V call is TRBV10-3, the J call TRBJ1-3; no definite D call. This TCR was sampled from a man aged 45-65 years who received an inactivated influenza vaccine. The specimen comprised PBMCs from blood, sampled roughly 15 days before vaccination. Here the CDR3 reads CAISESGGLSGNTIYF. In nucleotides, the CDR3 is TGTGCCATCAGTGAGTCGGGAGGGCTCTCTGGAAACACCATATATTTT.